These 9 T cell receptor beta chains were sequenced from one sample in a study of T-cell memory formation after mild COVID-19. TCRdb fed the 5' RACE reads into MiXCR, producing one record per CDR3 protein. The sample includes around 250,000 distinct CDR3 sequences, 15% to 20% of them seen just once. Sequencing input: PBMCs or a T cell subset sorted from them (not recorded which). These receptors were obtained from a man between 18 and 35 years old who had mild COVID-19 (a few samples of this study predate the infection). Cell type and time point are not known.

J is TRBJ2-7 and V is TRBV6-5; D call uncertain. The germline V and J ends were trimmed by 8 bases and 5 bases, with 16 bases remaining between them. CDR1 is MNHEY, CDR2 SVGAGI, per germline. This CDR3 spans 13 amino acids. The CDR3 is CASAIGRFNEQYF. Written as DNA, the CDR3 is TGTGCCAGCGCCATCGGCAGGTTCAACGAGCAGTACTTC.

The CDR3 spells CASKGYHLGTEAFF. CDR3 DNA sequence: TGTGCCAGCAAAGGATACCACCTAGGCACTGAAGCTTTCTTT. The genes are TRBV12-3 or TRBV12-4 and TRBJ1-1; D ambiguous. Trimming removed 7 bases from V and 4 bases from J, with 16 bases in between. CDR3 size: 14 residues.

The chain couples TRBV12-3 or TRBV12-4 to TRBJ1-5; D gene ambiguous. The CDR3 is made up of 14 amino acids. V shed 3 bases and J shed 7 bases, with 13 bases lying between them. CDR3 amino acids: CASSFFGSFQPQHF. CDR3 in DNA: TGTGCCAGCAGTTTTTTTGGGTCATTCCAGCCCCAGCATTTT.

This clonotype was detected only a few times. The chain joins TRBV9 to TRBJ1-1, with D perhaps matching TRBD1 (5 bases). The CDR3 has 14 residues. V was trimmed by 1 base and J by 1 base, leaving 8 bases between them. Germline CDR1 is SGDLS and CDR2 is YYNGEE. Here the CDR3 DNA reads TGTGCCAGCAGCGTAACCGGGACGAACACTGAAGCTTTCTTT. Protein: CASSVTGTNTEAFF.

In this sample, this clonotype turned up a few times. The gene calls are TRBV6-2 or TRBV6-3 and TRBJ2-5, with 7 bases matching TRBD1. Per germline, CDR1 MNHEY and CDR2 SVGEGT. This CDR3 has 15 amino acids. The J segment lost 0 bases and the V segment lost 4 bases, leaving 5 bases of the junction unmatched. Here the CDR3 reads CASSSGTVYQETQYF. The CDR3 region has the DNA TGTGCCAGCAGTTCCGGGACAGTGTACCAAGAGACCCAGTACTTC.

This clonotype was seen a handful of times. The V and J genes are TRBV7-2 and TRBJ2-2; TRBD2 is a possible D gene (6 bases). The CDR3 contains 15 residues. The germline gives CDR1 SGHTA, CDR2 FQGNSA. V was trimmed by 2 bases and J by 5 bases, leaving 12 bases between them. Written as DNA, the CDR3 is TGTGCCAGCAGCTTAACCGGGGGTTCTACCGGGGAGCTGTTTTTT. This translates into CASSLTGGSTGELFF.

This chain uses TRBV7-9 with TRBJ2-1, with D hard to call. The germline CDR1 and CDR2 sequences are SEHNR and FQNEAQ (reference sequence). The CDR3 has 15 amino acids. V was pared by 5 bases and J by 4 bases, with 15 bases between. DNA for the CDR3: TGTGCCAGCAGCCTCCCGACCTGGAGATACAATGAGCAGTTCTTC. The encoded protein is CASSLPTWRYNEQFF.

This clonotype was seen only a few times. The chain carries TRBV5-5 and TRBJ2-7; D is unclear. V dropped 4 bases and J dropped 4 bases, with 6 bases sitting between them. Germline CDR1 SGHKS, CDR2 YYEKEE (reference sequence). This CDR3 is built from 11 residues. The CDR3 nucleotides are TGTGCCAGCAGCGGGGATTACGAGCAGTACGTC. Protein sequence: CASSGDYEQYV.

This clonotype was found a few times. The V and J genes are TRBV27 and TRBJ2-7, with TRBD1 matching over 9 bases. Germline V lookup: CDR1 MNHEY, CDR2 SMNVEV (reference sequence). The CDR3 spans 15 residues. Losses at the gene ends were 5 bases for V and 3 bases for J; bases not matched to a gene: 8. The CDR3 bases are TGTGCCAGCAGTCCGAGGACAGGGGCGGGCTACGAGCAGTACTTC. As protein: CASSPRTGAGYEQYF.